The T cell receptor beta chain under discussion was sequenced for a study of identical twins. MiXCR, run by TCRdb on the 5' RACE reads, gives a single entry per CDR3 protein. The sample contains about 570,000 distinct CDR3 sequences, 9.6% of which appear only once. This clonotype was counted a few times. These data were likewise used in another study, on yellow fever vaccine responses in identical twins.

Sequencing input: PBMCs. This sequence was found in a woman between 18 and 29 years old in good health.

The CDR3 loop is CASSFLGLGSGANVLTF. The CDR3 DNA sequence: TGTGCCAGCAGCTTTCTTGGGTTAGGGTCTGGGGCCAACGTCCTGACTTTC. The chain recombines TRBV5-6 with TRBJ2-6; D remains unclear. V shed 2 bases and J shed 1 base, with 13 bases lying between them. The CDR3 is 17 residues long. Germline CDR1 is SGHDT and CDR2 is YYEEEE.